This T cell receptor beta chain was recovered during a study of a mutant IDH1 vaccine in newly diagnosed glioma. Overall study: The therapy given earlier, which was standard therapy, consisted of radiotherapy, temozolomide, or both, and most of the patients received both. Visit V13 took place at week 47, and visit V12 happened at week 35.

Time point given: week 47, end of study. What each vaccine dose contained was 300 ug of mutant IDH1 20-mer peptide, accompanied by topical imiquimod. This CDR3 region has 13 residues. V lost 5 bases and J 10 bases, leaving 15 bases between the germline ends. CDR1 is SEHNR, CDR2 FQNEAQ, per germline (reference sequence). Generated by immunoSEQ multiplex PCR, the TCRdb table keeps only in-frame clones and is missing some. The data hold approximately 100,000 clones, with 85% to 90% observed a single time. The table lists this clone with a count of one. Its antigen is unidentified. Study results and limitations: Overall, more than 80% of patients had vaccine-induced immune responses.

The chain recombines TRBV7-9 with TRBJ2-1, with a tentative D call TRBD2 (5 bases). This specimen consisted of PBMCs, obtained from a glioma patient whose treatment included an IDH1 peptide vaccine. The TCR sequence derives from a woman between 50 and 59 years old with glioma. This CDR3 reads CASSLHRSGEQFF. DNA for the CDR3: TGTGCCAGCAGCCTCCACCGGAGCGGAGAGCAGTTCTTC.